This T cell receptor beta chain appears in the sequencing data of a study of blood T cell repertoires in COVID-19. The table came from immunoSEQ multiplex PCR; TCRdb's copy has only in-frame clones and leaves some out. Of approximately 150,000 clones in the sample, roughly three quarters were seen once. The origin of this receptor is a woman aged 55-69 years with acute or convalescent COVID-19. Sequenced: peripheral blood.

CDR3 in amino acids: CASSDQGLAGNEQFF. In DNA form, the CDR3 reads TGTGCCAGCAGTGACCAGGGACTAGCGGGGAATGAGCAGTTCTTC. This rearrangement joins TRBV6-4 to TRBJ2-1, with 13 nucleotides matching TRBD2. Germline V gene data show CDR1 as MRHNA and CDR2 as SNTAGT. This CDR3 is built from 15 residues. Losses at the gene ends were 2 bases for V and 7 bases for J; bases not matched to a gene: 2.